A selection of T cell receptor beta chains follows, all from one sample in a study of T cells in Graves' hyperthyroidism and ophthalmopathy. TCRdb processed the multiplex PCR reads anew with MiXCR; each CDR3 protein has one entry. The table records about 840,000 distinct CDR3 sequences, more than 30% of them present only once. Sequenced sample: blood. These TCRs come from a man between 18 and 35 years old with Graves' hyperthyroidism. The CDR3 runs from the conserved cysteine through the conserved F or W. The order of the fields is V gene, J gene, CDR3 length, D gene, clone size, CDR3 protein, CDR3 DNA. The D gene is left open where the match is weak. Part of the rows lack a size; the others show once, few, many or a class for expanded clones.

TRBV2	TRBJ2-6	12	NA	many	CASRTGANVLTF	TGTGCCAGTCGAACTGGGGCCAACGTCCTGACTTTC
TRBV15	TRBJ1-4	16	TRBD1	many	CATSTEPGQGNEKLFF	TGTGCCACCAGCACCGAACCGGGACAGGGAAATGAAAAACTGTTTTTT
TRBV6-6	TRBJ2-7	13	TRBD1	NA	CASSRTGLHEQYF	TGTGCCAGCAGTAGGACAGGGCTACACGAGCAGTACTTC
TRBV7-9	TRBJ1-3	13	NA	few	CASSLHSGNTIYF	TGTGCCAGCAGCCTCCACTCTGGAAACACCATATATTTT
TRBV19	TRBJ2-3	13	TRBD2	few	CAIAGTGTDTQYF	TGTGCCATAGCGGGAACGGGCACAGATACGCAGTATTTT
TRBV7-9	TRBJ1-2	15	NA	NA	CASSQDQGPSHGYTF	TGCGCCAGCAGCCAAGATCAGGGTCCTTCGCATGGCTACACCTTC
TRBV5-6	TRBJ2-7	15	NA	few	CASSLWHVESYEQYF	TGTGCCAGCAGCTTGTGGCACGTCGAAAGCTACGAGCAGTACTTC
TRBV5-1	TRBJ2-7	14	TRBD1	once	CASSPWTGFHEQYF	TGCGCCAGCAGCCCTTGGACAGGCTTCCACGAGCAGTACTTC
TRBV20-1	TRBJ2-5	13	TRBD2	NA	CSASPGGKETQYF	TGCAGTGCTAGCCCGGGAGGAAAAGAGACCCAGTACTTC
TRBV19	TRBJ2-7	14	NA	NA	CASSIAYRVYEQYF	TGTGCCAGTAGTATAGCTTACAGGGTCTACGAGCAGTACTTC
TRBV19	TRBJ2-5	13	NA	few	CASSAVTQETQYF	TGTGCCAGTAGTGCCGTAACCCAAGAGACCCAGTACTTC
TRBV6-5	TRBJ1-2	13	NA	NA	CASSPDRHYGYTF	TGTGCCAGCAGTCCGGACCGGCACTATGGCTACACCTTC
TRBV20-1	TRBJ2-5	14	TRBD1	NA	CSARGDRTRETQYF	TGCAGTGCTAGGGGGGACAGGACGAGGGAGACCCAGTACTTC
TRBV29-1	TRBJ1-1	15	TRBD1	many	CSVGRLQGAKTEAFF	TGCAGCGTTGGGAGGTTACAGGGGGCAAAAACTGAAGCTTTCTTT
TRBV14	TRBJ1-6	13	NA	many	CASSQDIVSPLHF	TGTGCCAGCAGCCAAGATATAGTTTCACCCCTCCACTTT
TRBV10-3	TRBJ1-2	14	TRBD1	NA	CAIRGTDPNYGYTF	TGTGCCATCAGAGGGACAGACCCTAACTATGGCTACACCTTC
TRBV14	TRBJ2-7	16	TRBD1	NA	CAGSQGPSTGAYEQYF	TGTGCCGGCAGCCAAGGCCCGTCGACAGGGGCCTACGAGCAGTACTTC
TRBV4-1	TRBJ1-2	14	NA	few	CASSQRGQIYGYTF	TGCGCCAGCAGCCAAAGAGGACAGATTTATGGCTACACCTTC
TRBV3-1	TRBJ1-2	15	TRBD1	few	CASNPQQGASYGYTF	TGTGCCAGCAACCCCCAGCAGGGGGCAAGCTATGGCTACACCTTC
TRBV7-6	TRBJ1-4	11	NA	many	CASSLVRELFF	TGTGCCAGCAGCTTAGTTAGGGAACTGTTTTTT
TRBV29-1	TRBJ2-2	17	TRBD2	many	CSVEDRVSGTYTGELFF	TGCAGCGTTGAAGATCGGGTTAGCGGGACCTACACCGGGGAGCTGTTTTTT
TRBV29-1	TRBJ2-7	12	NA	many	CSVDDDSYEQYF	TGCAGCGTTGATGACGATTCCTACGAGCAGTACTTC
TRBV5-1	TRBJ1-1	15	NA	NA	CASSTWDLVSTEAFF	TGCGCCAGCAGCACCTGGGACCTAGTGAGCACTGAAGCTTTCTTT
TRBV19	TRBJ2-7	15	NA	few	CASSKGGNDLYEQYF	TGTGCCAGTAGTAAGGGGGGGAACGACCTCTACGAGCAGTACTTC
TRBV6-4	TRBJ2-5	17	NA	once	CASSDPSGGAGKETQYF	TGTGCCAGCAGTGACCCCAGTGGGGGGGCAGGGAAGGAGACCCAGTACTTC
TRBV7-9	TRBJ2-7	19	TRBD2	NA	CASSLVGSGLAVSSYEQYF	TGTGCCAGCAGCTTAGTAGGTTCGGGACTAGCGGTGAGCTCCTACGAGCAGTACTTC
TRBV19	TRBJ2-7	16	TRBD1	few	CASSMGWGQGFDEQYF	TGTGCCAGTAGTATGGGTTGGGGACAGGGGTTCGACGAGCAGTACTTC
TRBV2	TRBJ1-1	14	NA	many	CASSEVGGNTEAFF	TGTGCCAGCAGTGAAGTAGGGGGGAACACTGAAGCTTTCTTT
TRBV13	TRBJ1-1	15	TRBD1	few	CASSSPGQGMTEAFF	TGTGCCAGCAGCTCCCCGGGACAGGGTATGACTGAAGCTTTCTTT
TRBV6-1	TRBJ1-5	15	NA	NA	CASSDPGAGNQPQHF	TGTGCCAGCAGTGACCCAGGGGCTGGCAATCAGCCCCAGCATTTT
TRBV7-9	TRBJ2-7	12	TRBD1	few	CASSLGQGGQYF	TGTGCCAGCAGCTTGGGACAGGGGGGGCAGTACTTC
TRBV19	TRBJ2-2	17	NA	NA	CASSSRWGSTSTGELFF	TGTGCCAGTAGTTCCCGTTGGGGCAGTACCTCCACCGGGGAGCTGTTTTTT
TRBV20-1	TRBJ1-3	16	NA	few	CSARGLLQSSGNTIYF	TGCAGTGCTAGGGGGTTACTACAGTCTTCTGGAAACACCATATATTTT
TRBV7-9	TRBJ2-7	13	TRBD2	many	CASGRGDSYEQYF	TGTGCCAGCGGGCGGGGGGATTCCTACGAGCAGTACTTC
TRBV19	TRBJ1-2	13	TRBD1	NA	CASSPRGLGGYTF	TGTGCCAGTAGCCCGAGGGGGCTTGGAGGCTACACCTTC
TRBV10-2	TRBJ1-5	13	NA	NA	CASSEGLDQPQHF	TGCGCCAGCAGTGAGGGATTGGATCAGCCCCAGCATTTT
TRBV7-4	TRBJ1-2	13	NA	NA	CASSPEPPYSYTF	TGTGCCAGCAGCCCCGAGCCACCATATAGCTACACCTTC
TRBV10-2	TRBJ2-7	11	TRBD2	many	CASKGLAEQYF	TGCGCCAGCAAGGGACTAGCGGAGCAGTACTTC
TRBV5-6	TRBJ1-1	14	TRBD1	many	CASSSGQGVTEAFF	TGTGCCAGCAGCTCAGGACAGGGCGTCACTGAAGCTTTCTTT
TRBV7-9	TRBJ2-7	15	TRBD1	few	CASSSRQGAIYEQYF	TGTGCCAGCAGCTCGCGACAGGGGGCGATCTACGAGCAGTACTTC
TRBV6-5	TRBJ2-5	11	NA	many	CASQEGSGQYF	TGTGCCAGCCAAGAGGGATCGGGCCAGTACTTC
TRBV5-1	TRBJ2-7	14	NA	NA	CASSEGPHTYEQYF	TGCGCCAGCAGCGAAGGACCTCATACCTACGAGCAGTACTTC